Sequencing of this TCR beta chain was carried out in a study of cytomegalovirus exposure and HLA in healthy donors. Turning to the study itself: The use of the same platform for the approximately 110 validation repertoires and the roughly 730 first-cohort repertoires was reported by a later analysis.

Using immunoSEQ multiplex PCR, the repertoire was profiled, and TCRdb retains in-frame clones only, with some absent. In the table there are 120,000 to 150,000 clones, approximately 90% of which are singletons. Notes on the study in general: Cytomegalovirus-associated TCR beta chains were listed, numbering 150 to 200. Most TCR sequences showed up rarely, but some public TCRs showed up in many donors.

Donors were drawn from the approximately 120-subject validation cohort, separate from the 666-subject first cohort. V was cut by 0 bases and J by 4 bases, with 12 bases left in between. The CDR3 consists of 15 residues. Germline V lookup: CDR1 MNHNS, CDR2 SASEGT. A word on this clone: The antigen is undetermined.

Specimen: PBMCs. The J gene is TRBJ1-2, the V gene TRBV6-1; no reliable D call. The sequence was obtained from a man aged 18 to 29 in good health and CMV-seronegative. The CDR3 loop is CASSEAGSGGYGYTF. Here the CDR3 DNA reads TGTGCCAGCAGTGAAGCCGGCAGTGGAGGCTATGGCTACACCTTC.